This TCR beta chain was retrieved from a study of human T cells and chemical hapten exposure. Under the authors' procedure: A typical sample had around 96,000 TCRs, with roughly 20,000 to 700,000 overall. TCRdb reprocessed the 5' RACE reads via MiXCR and lists one record per CDR3 protein. The V and J calls follow TCRdb's processing rather than the paper's. The sample shows about 80,000 distinct CDR3 sequences, about 8% of them seen only once. This clonotype was seen at least ten times. Unfractionated whole blood yielded total RNA. This TCR was sampled from a male donor in good health.

The CDR3, as DNA: TGTGCCAGCAGCTTAGATCCCCAGGGCGTCGGGGAGCTGTTTTTT. It yields the protein CASSLDPQGVGELFF. The gene calls are TRBV11-2 and TRBJ2-2; D may be TRBD1 (5 bases). In germline, CDR1 is SGHAT, CDR2 FQNNGV. V was cut by 0 bases and J by 7 bases, with 12 bases left in between. The CDR3 is made up of 15 amino acids.